This T cell receptor (beta chain) was recovered during a study of beta chain features in type 1 diabetes. Findings and limits, study-wide: Type 1 diabetes patients showed a moderate but significant shortening of TCRB CDR3s in all four CD4+ subsets. Type 1 diabetes patients had VDJ junctions that carried fewer insertions and more deletions.

Isolated RNA was reverse transcribed in full, so expressed TCRB transcripts were sequenced. Produced via immunoSEQ multiplex PCR; TCRdb's table is partial and in-frame only. The data contain a few hundred thousand clones, approximately 15% of them seen just once; the ten biggest clones take up 0.015% to 0.02%. This clone was picked up a small number of times. Its specificity is not known. Material: naive CD4+ T cells from blood. The TCR sequence derives from a man aged 25-40 years with type 1 diabetes.

The CDR3 bases are TGTGCCATCAGTGCCGGGGGAAGCGGCTACGAGCAGTACTTC. Translating it yields CAISAGGSGYEQYF. The V and J genes are TRBV10-3 and TRBJ2-7, with D perhaps matching TRBD2 (6 bases). This CDR3 is built from 14 residues. CDR1 is ENHRY, CDR2 SYGVKD, per germline. Trimming left V 4 bases short and J 3 bases short, with 13 bases between.